This T cell receptor beta chain derives from a study of T-cell memory formation after mild COVID-19. Turning to the study itself: The study found TCR clusters largely donor specific.

TCRdb called the 5' RACE reads again in MiXCR, with one record for every CDR3 protein. The sample contains roughly 610,000 distinct CDR3 sequences, around a sixth of which appear only once. Between the trimmed V and J ends, which lost 2 bases and 7 bases, there was a span of 12 bases. Germline V lookup: CDR1 MNHEY, CDR2 SVGAGI. CDR3 length equals 13 residues. Notes on the study in general: Contracting CD4+ clones were located mainly in CM and EM, and CD8+ clones in EMRA. In pre-infection memory, a portion of responding clones appeared, which suggested that cross-reactive memory joined. Clones that got smaller from day 15 to 85 had even CD4/CD8, while clones growing later tipped toward CD4+.

Only a few counts were recorded for this clonotype. Its antigen is not identified. The specimen sequenced was PBMCs or a T cell subset sorted from them (not recorded which). This sequence joins TRBV6-5 and TRBJ2-7; TRBD1 might be the D (5 bases). The clonotype originates from an adult woman who had mild COVID-19 (a few samples of this study predate the infection). Cell type and time point are not known. CDR3 loop: CASSYDSMREQYF. CDR3 DNA: TGTGCCAGCAGTTACGACAGCATGAGGGAGCAGTACTTC.